The 6 T cell receptor beta chains below all came from one sample that was sequenced in a study of glioma-infiltrating T cells after dendritic cell vaccination. Time point noted: after dendritic cell vaccination, including at tumor progression/relapse. Profiled with immunoSEQ multiplex PCR; TCRdb holds only in-frame clones, not every one. Of approximately 110,000 clones in the sample, about 90% are singletons; the top ten hold 2.7%. The sequencing used blood, collected after dendritic cell vaccination. These receptors were collected from a human donor with glioblastoma.

The sample holds a few counts of this clone. The chain couples TRBV6-5 to TRBJ1-6; D might be TRBD1 (5 bases). Germline V gene data show CDR1 as MNHEY and CDR2 as SVGAGI. Trimming stripped 2 bases from V and 7 bases from J, with 12 bases between. CDR3 length: 15 amino acids. CDR3 protein: CASSYERGPNSPLHF. The CDR3 DNA is TGTGCCAGCAGTTACGAAAGGGGTCCCAATTCACCCCTCCACTTT.

The J gene is TRBJ2-1, the V gene TRBV10-2, with 7 bases aligning to TRBD1. Germline trimming cut 3 bases from V and 4 bases from J; bases unmatched to any gene: 6. CDR1 and CDR2 (germline): WSHSY, SAAADI. The CDR3 has 15 amino acids. CDR3 protein: CASSEEWDRYNEQFF. For the CDR3, the DNA is TGCGCCAGCAGTGAAGAGTGGGACAGATACAATGAGCAGTTCTTC.

The genes are TRBV7-9 and TRBJ2-7; D is possibly TRBD2 (6 bases). The CDR3 is 14 residues long. The V gene lost 0 bases and the J gene lost 7 bases, with 13 bases spanning the gap. Per germline, CDR1 SEHNR and CDR2 FQNEAQ (reference sequence). The DNA of the CDR3 is TGTGCCAGCAGCTTAGCTGGGACTGTCAGTGAGCAGTACTTC. Translating it yields CASSLAGTVSEQYF. Based on the CDR3 plus reference TRBV7-9 and TRBJ2-7, the full variable domain is DTGVSQNPRHKITKRGQNVTFRCDPISEHNRLYWYRQTLGQGPEFLTYFQNEAQLEKSRLLSDRFSAERPKGSFSTLEIQRTEQGDSAMYLCASSLAGTVSEQYFGPGTRLTVT.

As for this clone: One junction end does not reproduce the germline sequence, and a read error may be involved. This sample includes further DNA sequences coding for the same CDR3. V and J are TRBV29-1 and TRBJ1-6; weak D call: TRBD1 (5 bases). CDR3 length equals 14 residues. Looked up from germline, CDR1 is SQVTM and CDR2 is ANQGSEA. The CDR3 DNA sequence: TGCAGCGTTTCGGAAGGGGCTGGTAATTCCCCCCTCCACTTT. It encodes CSVSEGAGNSPLHF.

This sequence joins TRBV27 and TRBJ2-7; the match to TRBD2 covers 9 bases. Germline CDR1 is MNHEY and CDR2 is SMNVEV (reference sequence). The V segment lost 5 bases and the J segment 6 bases; nucleotides outside the gene matches: 20. The CDR3 has 18 residues. This CDR3 reads CASSPLTYFTGTSREQYF. The CDR3 bases are TGTGCCAGCAGTCCCCTGACTTACTTTACCGGGACTAGCCGCGAGCAGTACTTC.

The chain recombines TRBV19 with TRBJ2-2, with a tentative D call TRBD1 (6 bases). Germline-derived CDR1 and CDR2 are LNHDA and SQIVND (reference sequence). The CDR3 runs to 15 residues. The V end lost 3 bases, the J end lost 0 bases, and 8 bases lay between the germline ends. This CDR3 is CASSMGDTNTGELFF. The DNA for the CDR3 is TGTGCCAGTAGTATGGGGGACACGAACACCGGGGAGCTGTTTTTT.